The present T cell receptor (beta chain) was sequenced within a study of cytomegalovirus exposure and HLA in healthy donors. Whole-study context: The 120 or so validation repertoires used the same platform as the 500 to 700 first-cohort repertoires, a later analysis reported. Points from the study as a whole: Accounts indicate the classifier identified cytomegalovirus status with strong specificity and sensitivity. Through in vitro validation, a few CMV-associated chains were shown to be specific for CMV antigens. Rare sequences made up most TCRs, while some public TCRs were found in many donors.

Germline V gene lookup returns CDR1 SGDLS and CDR2 YYNGEE. Between the trimmed V and J ends, which lost 2 bases and 8 bases, there was a span of 13 bases. CDR3 length: 13 amino acids. Libraries were prepared by immunoSEQ multiplex PCR; TCRdb keeps only in-frame clonotypes and omits some of them. The sample lists about 200,000 clones, around 87% occurring once. In regard to this clone: Its matching antigen is unknown.

The genes are TRBV9 and TRBJ1-2; tentatively, D is TRBD1 (6 bases). Sequencing was done on a sample of PBMCs. The TCR comes from a woman between 18 and 30 years old in good health and CMV-seropositive. The CDR3 loop reads CASSVTNRVGYTF. The CDR3 DNA follows: TGTGCCAGCAGCGTGACAAACAGGGTCGGCTACACCTTC.